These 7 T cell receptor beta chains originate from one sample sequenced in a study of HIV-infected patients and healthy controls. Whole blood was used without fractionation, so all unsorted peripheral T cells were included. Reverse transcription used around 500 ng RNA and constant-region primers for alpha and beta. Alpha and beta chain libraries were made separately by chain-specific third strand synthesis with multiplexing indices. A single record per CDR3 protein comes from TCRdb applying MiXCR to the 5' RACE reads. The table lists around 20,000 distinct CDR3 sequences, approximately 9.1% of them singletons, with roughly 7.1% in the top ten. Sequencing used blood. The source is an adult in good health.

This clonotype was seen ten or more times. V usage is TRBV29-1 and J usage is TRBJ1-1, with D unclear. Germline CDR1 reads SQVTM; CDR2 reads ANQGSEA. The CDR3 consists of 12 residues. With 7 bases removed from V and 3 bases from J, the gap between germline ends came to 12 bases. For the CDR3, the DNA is TGCAGCGCGCTCACCGGGGACACTGAAGCTTTCTTT. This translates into CSALTGDTEAFF.

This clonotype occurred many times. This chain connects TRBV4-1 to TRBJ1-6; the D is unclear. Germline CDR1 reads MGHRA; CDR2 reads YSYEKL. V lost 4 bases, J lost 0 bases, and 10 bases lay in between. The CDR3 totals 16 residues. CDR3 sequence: CASSLREGSYNSPLHF. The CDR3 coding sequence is TGCGCCAGCAGCCTACGGGAGGGCTCCTATAATTCACCCCTCCACTTT.

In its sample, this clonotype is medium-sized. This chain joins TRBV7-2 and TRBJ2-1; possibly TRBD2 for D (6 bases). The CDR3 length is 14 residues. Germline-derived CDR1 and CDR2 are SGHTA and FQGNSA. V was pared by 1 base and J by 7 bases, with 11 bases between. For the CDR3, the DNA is TGTGCCAGCAGCTTAGTCGTAGGGAGGAATGAGCAGTTCTTC. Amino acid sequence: CASSLVVGRNEQFF.

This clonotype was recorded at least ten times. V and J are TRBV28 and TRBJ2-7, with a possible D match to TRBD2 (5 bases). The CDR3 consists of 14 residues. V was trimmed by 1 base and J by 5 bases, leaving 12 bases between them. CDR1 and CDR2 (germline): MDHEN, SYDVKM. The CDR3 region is CASSLFSGSHEQYF. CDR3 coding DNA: TGTGCCAGCAGTTTATTTTCGGGGAGCCACGAGCAGTACTTC.

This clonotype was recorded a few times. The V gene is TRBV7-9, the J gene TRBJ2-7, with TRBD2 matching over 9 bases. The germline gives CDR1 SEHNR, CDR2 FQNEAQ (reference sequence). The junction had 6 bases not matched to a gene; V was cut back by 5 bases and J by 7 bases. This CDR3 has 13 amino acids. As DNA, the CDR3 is TGTGCCAGCAGCCTGCTTCTAGCGGGAGAGCAGTACTTC. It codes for CASSLLLAGEQYF.

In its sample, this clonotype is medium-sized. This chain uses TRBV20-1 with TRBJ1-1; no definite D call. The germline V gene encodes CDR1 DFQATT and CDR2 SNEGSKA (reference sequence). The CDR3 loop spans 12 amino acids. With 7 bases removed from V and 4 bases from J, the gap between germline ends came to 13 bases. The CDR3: CSGEGWSTEAFF. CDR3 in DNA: TGCAGTGGGGAGGGTTGGAGCACTGAAGCTTTCTTT.

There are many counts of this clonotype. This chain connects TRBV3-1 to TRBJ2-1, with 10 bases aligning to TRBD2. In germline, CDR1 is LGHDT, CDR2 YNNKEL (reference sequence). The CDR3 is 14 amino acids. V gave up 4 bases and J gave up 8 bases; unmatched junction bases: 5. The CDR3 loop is CASSPSGSSDEQFF. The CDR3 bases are TGTGCCAGCAGCCCTAGCGGGAGCAGCGATGAGCAGTTCTTC.